The 10 T cell receptor beta chains given below trace back to one sample, sequenced in a study of T cells after yellow fever vaccination. Each CDR3 protein gets one entry after TCRdb re-called the 5' RACE reads with MiXCR. The table has under 600,000 distinct CDR3 sequences, about 13% seen once. The sequenced sample was PBMCs, obtained on the day of the yellow fever booster vaccination. The receptors here all came from a young man who received the YFV17D yellow fever vaccine.

This sequence joins TRBV7-9 and TRBJ2-7; TRBD2 might be the D (5 bases). Germline V gives CDR1 SEHNR, CDR2 FQNEAQ (reference sequence). Trimming removed 4 bases from V and 4 bases from J, with 17 bases in between. The length of the CDR3 is 15 residues. The chain's CDR3 is CASSSFLANAYEQYF. The DNA for the CDR3 is TGTGCCAGCAGCTCCTTTCTAGCAAACGCTTACGAGCAGTACTTC.

The chain joins TRBV12-5 to TRBJ2-3; 7 positions match TRBD2. In germline, CDR1 is LGHNT, CDR2 FRNRAP. The CDR3 loop spans 17 amino acids. The J segment lost 1 base and the V segment lost 1 base, leaving 8 bases of the junction unmatched. The chain's CDR3 is CASGLGLAEDRTDTQYF. The CDR3 DNA reads as TGTGCTAGTGGTTTGGGCCTAGCGGAGGACCGCACAGATACGCAGTATTTT.

The chain employs TRBV6-1 and TRBJ2-7, with 9 bases fitting TRBD2. V lost 6 bases to trimming and J lost 2 bases; unmatched junction nucleotides: 8. The CDR3 has 15 amino acids. In germline, CDR1 is MNHNS, CDR2 SASEGT. The CDR3 DNA sequence: TGTGCCAGCAGCCCACCGGCGGGAGGGACCTACGAGCAGTACTTC. Translating gives CASSPPAGGTYEQYF.

The chain employs TRBV10-3 and TRBJ2-5; D tentatively reads TRBD1 or TRBD2 (6 bases each). V lost 3 bases, J lost 0 bases, and 17 bases lay in between. The CDR3 is made up of 17 amino acids. Germline V lookup: CDR1 ENHRY, CDR2 SYGVKD. DNA of the CDR3: TGTGCCATCAGTGAACCATCGGGGGCGGGGTACCAAGAGACCCAGTACTTC. Encoded protein: CAISEPSGAGYQETQYF.

This clonotype was detected only a few times. The J gene is TRBJ2-3, the V gene TRBV7-9; 7 bases map to TRBD2. Trimming cost V 5 bases and J 5 bases; bases outside gene matches: 7. Germline CDR1 reads SEHNR; CDR2 reads FQNEAQ (reference sequence). The length of the CDR3 is 14 residues. The CDR3 nucleotides are TGTGCCAGCAGCCCAAGCGGGGCCGAAGATACGCAGTATTTT. Translated, it gives CASSPSGAEDTQYF.

The genes are TRBV7-2 and TRBJ2-3; 7 bases match TRBD1. The germline gives CDR1 SGHTA, CDR2 FQGNSA. CDR3 length equals 16 residues. V shed 5 bases, J shed 4 bases, and the junction held 12 bases outside the gene matches. The CDR3 reads CASSQKTGRLSDTQYF. CDR3 nucleotides: TGTGCCAGCAGCCAAAAGACAGGGCGCCTCTCAGATACGCAGTATTTT.

The chain has TRBV18 and TRBJ1-1; TRBD1 matches 11 bases. V gave up 0 bases and J gave up 6 bases; unmatched junction bases: 3. The CDR3 is 15 amino acids. The germline V gene encodes CDR1 KGHSH and CDR2 LQKENI. The CDR3: CASSPPKGQGAEAFF. The DNA of the CDR3 is TGTGCCAGCTCACCACCGAAGGGACAGGGGGCTGAAGCTTTCTTT.

This chain connects TRBV7-2 to TRBJ2-7; D gene ambiguous. V was cut by 5 bases and J by 1 base, with 6 bases left in between. The CDR3 covers 12 residues. Germline V gene lookup returns CDR1 SGHTA and CDR2 FQGNSA. Written as DNA, the CDR3 is TGTGCCAGCAGCCATATATCCTACGAGCAGTACTTC. Its translation: CASSHISYEQYF.

The gene calls are TRBV5-6 and TRBJ1-5; TRBD1 might be the D (6 bases). This CDR3 comprises 15 residues. Looked up from germline, CDR1 is SGHDT and CDR2 is YYEEEE. Trimming cost V 6 bases and J 5 bases, with 18 bases left between them. CDR3 DNA sequence: TGTGCCAGCAATTCCGGGGGAGGGGGACATCAGCCCCAGCATTTT. This encodes CASNSGGGGHQPQHF.

This clonotype has just a few counts. V usage is TRBV5-1 and J usage is TRBJ2-7; the D is unclear. The germline CDR1 and CDR2 sequences are SGHRS and YFSETQ. Trimming took 4 bases from V and 5 from J, leaving 16 bases between them. This CDR3 has 14 amino acids. The CDR3 sequence is CASSGPPTVDEQYF. CDR3 in DNA: TGCGCCAGCAGCGGGCCCCCCACGGTCGACGAGCAGTACTTC.